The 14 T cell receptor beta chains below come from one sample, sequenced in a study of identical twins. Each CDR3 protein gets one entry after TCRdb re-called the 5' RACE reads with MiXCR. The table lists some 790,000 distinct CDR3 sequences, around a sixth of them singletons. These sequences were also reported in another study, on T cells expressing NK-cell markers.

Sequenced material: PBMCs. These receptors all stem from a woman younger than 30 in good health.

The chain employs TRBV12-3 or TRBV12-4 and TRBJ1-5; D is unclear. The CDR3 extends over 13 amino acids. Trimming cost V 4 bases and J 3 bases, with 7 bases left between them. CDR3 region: CASSSRPNQPQHF. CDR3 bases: TGTGCCAGCAGTTCGAGACCCAATCAGCCCCAGCATTTT.

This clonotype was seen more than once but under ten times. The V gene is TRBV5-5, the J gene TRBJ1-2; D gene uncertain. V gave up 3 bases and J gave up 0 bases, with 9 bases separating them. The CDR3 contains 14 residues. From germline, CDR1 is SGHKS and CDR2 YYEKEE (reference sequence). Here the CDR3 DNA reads TGTGCCAGCAGCTACAGTCCCACTAACTATGGCTACACCTTC. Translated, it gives CASSYSPTNYGYTF.

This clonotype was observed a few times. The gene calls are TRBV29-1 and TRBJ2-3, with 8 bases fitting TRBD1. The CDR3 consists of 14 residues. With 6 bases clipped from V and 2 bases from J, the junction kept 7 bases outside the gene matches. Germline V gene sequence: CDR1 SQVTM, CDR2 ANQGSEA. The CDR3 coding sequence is TGCAGCGTCGACCGGGGACAGGCCACAGATACGCAGTATTTT. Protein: CSVDRGQATDTQYF.

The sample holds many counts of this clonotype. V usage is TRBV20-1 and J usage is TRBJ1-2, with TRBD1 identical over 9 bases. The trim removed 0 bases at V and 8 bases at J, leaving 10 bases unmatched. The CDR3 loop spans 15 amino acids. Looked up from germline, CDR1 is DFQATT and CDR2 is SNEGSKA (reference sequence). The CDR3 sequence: CSARENYRGREGYTF. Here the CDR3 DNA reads TGCAGTGCTAGAGAAAATTACAGGGGGCGCGAAGGCTACACCTTC.

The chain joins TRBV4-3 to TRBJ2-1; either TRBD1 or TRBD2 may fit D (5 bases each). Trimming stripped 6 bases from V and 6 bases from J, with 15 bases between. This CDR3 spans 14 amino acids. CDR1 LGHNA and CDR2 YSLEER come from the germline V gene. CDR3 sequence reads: CASSPRGEINEQFF. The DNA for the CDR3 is TGCGCCAGCAGTCCGAGGGGTGAGATCAATGAGCAGTTCTTC.

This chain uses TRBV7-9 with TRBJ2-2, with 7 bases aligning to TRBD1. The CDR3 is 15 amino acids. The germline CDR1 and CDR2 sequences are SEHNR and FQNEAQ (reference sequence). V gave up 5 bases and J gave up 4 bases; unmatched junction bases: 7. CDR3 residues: CASSPKGAPTGELFF. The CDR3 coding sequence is TGTGCCAGCAGCCCGAAGGGGGCGCCCACCGGGGAGCTGTTTTTT.

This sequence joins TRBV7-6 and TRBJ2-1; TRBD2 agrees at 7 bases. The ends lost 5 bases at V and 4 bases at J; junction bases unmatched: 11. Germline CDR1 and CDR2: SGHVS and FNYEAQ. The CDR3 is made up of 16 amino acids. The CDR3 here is CASSPTAAGEYNEQFF. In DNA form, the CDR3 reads TGTGCCAGCAGCCCCACGGCGGCGGGGGAATACAATGAGCAGTTCTTC. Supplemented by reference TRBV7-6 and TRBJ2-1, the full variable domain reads GAGVSQSPRYKVTKRGQDVALRCDPISGHVSLYWYRQALGQGPEFLTYFNYEAQQDKSGLPNDRFSAERPEGSISTLTIQRTEQRDSAMYRCASSPTAAGEYNEQFFGPGTRLTVL.

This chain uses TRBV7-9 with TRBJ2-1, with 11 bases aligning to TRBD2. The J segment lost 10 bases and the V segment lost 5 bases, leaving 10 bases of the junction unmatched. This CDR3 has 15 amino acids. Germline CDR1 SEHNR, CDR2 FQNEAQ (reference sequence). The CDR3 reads CASSQLAGVMGEQFF. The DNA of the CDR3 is TGTGCCAGCAGCCAACTAGCGGGAGTGATGGGAGAGCAGTTCTTC.

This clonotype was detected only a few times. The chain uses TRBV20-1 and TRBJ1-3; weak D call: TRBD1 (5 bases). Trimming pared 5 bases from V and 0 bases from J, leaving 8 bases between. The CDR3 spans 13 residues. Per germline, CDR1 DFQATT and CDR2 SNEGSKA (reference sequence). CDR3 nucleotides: TGCAGTGCTCCGGGGCCCTCTGGAAACACCATATATTTT. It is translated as CSAPGPSGNTIYF.

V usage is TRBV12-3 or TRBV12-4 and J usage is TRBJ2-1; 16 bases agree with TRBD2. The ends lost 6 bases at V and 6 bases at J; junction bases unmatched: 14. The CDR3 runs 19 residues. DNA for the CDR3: TGTGCCAGCAGCTCACCGGGACTAGCGGGAGGGCCCCATGGCAATGAGCAGTTCTTC. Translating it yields CASSSPGLAGGPHGNEQFF.

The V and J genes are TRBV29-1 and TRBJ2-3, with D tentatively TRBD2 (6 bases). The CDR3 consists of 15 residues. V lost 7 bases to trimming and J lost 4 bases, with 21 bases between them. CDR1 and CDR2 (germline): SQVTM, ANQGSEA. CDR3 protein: CSGSRGNSVADTQYF. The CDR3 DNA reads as TGCAGCGGGTCGCGGGGTAACTCGGTGGCAGATACGCAGTATTTT.

Here the CDR3 reads CASSLVVDTGELFF. The CDR3, as DNA: TGTGCCAGCAGCTTAGTTGTCGACACCGGGGAGCTGTTTTTT. This chain joins TRBV7-9 and TRBJ2-2, with D unresolved. The CDR3 extends over 14 amino acids. The V end lost 1 base, the J end lost 3 bases, and 6 bases lay between the germline ends. From germline, CDR1 is SEHNR and CDR2 FQNEAQ (reference sequence). Together with reference TRBV7-9 and TRBJ2-2, the CDR3 gives the full variable domain: DTGVSQNPRHKITKRGQNVTFRCDPISEHNRLYWYRQTLGQGPEFLTYFQNEAQLEKSRLLSDRFSAERPKGSFSTLEIQRTEQGDSAMYLCASSLVVDTGELFFGEGSRLTVL.

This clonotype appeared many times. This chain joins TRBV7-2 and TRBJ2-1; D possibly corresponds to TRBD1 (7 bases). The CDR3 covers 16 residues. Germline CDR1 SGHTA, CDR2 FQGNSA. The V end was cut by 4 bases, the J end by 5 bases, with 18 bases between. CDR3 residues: CASSSRGDFSHNEQFF. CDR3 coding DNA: TGTGCCAGCAGCTCCAGGGGGGATTTTTCCCACAATGAGCAGTTCTTC.

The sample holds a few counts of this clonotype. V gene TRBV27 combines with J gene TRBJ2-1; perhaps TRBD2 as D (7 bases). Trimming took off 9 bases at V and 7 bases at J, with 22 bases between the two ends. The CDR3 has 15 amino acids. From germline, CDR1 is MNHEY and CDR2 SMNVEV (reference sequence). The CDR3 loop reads CASPRGGGQGNEQFF. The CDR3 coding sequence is TGTGCCAGTCCGAGGGGCGGGGGCCAAGGGAATGAGCAGTTCTTC.